The 20 T cell receptor beta chains reported below all come from one sample, sequenced in a study of cytomegalovirus exposure and HLA in healthy donors. Primers included in the PCR were 60 Vbeta and 13 Jbeta primers. TCRdb keeps only in-frame clones here, not all; method: immunoSEQ multiplex PCR. Here the sample spans some 150,000 clones, 80% being singletons. The sequenced sample consisted of PBMCs. Receptors were obtained from a woman in her thirties or forties in good health and CMV-seropositive.

The CDR3 DNA sequence: TGCGCCAGCAGCTTGGAGGTAGCGGGATCATCCGAGCAGTACTTC. This translates into CASSLEVAGSSEQYF. The chain recombines TRBV5-1 with TRBJ2-7, with TRBD2 matching 8 bases. Germline assignment: CDR1 SGHRS and CDR2 YFSETQ. This CDR3 comprises 15 residues. Trimming removed 0 bases from V and 6 bases from J; junction bases left unmatched: 8.

CDR3 DNA: TGCGCCAGCAGCTATCGGATAGCCACTTACAATGAGCAGTTCTTC. Translated, it gives CASSYRIATYNEQFF. The rearrangement uses TRBV5-1 and TRBJ2-1; no reliable D call. V was pared by 3 bases and J by 4 bases, with 14 bases between. Germline V gene sequence: CDR1 SGHRS, CDR2 YFSETQ. CDR3 length: 15 amino acids.

V gene TRBV13 combines with J gene TRBJ2-1, with TRBD1 as a possible D gene (7 bases). CDR3 length: 16 residues. Germline lookup yields CDR1 PRHDT and CDR2 FYEKMQ (reference sequence). V was clipped by 5 bases and J by 8 bases, with 22 bases between them. The CDR3 nucleotides read TGTGCCAGCAGCCTTCGCGGAGGGGGCCTACAATATGAGCAGTTCTTC. Translation: CASSLRGGGLQYEQFF.

This chain connects TRBV6-1 to TRBJ1-5, with D possibly TRBD1 on 5 matching bases. Trimming removed 7 bases at V and 2 bases at J, with 15 bases between. The germline V gene encodes CDR1 MNHNS and CDR2 SASEGT. The CDR3 is made up of 15 amino acids. CDR3: CASIPVTGGNQPQHF. CDR3 bases: TGTGCCAGCATCCCCGTAACGGGGGGCAATCAGCCCCAGCATTTT.

This chain connects TRBV6-5 to TRBJ2-1; 11 bases align to TRBD2. The germline CDR1 and CDR2 sequences are MNHEY and SVGAGI. The CDR3 sequence is 16 residues long. The J segment lost 8 bases and the V segment lost 2 bases, leaving 8 bases of the junction unmatched. CDR3 DNA: TGTGCCAGCAGTTACCTCCCGACTAGCGGGATCGATGAGCAGTTCTTC. This sequence encodes CASSYLPTSGIDEQFF.

This clone has a single count. The CDR3, as DNA: TGTGCCAGCAGCCCCGGGACAGGGACTAGCAATCAGCCCCAGCATTTT. It encodes CASSPGTGTSNQPQHF. The chain uses TRBV7-8 and TRBJ1-5, with TRBD1 matching 9 bases. The CDR3 extends over 16 amino acids. Trimming cost V 5 bases and J 0 bases; bases outside gene matches: 5. Germline V gene data show CDR1 as SGHVS and CDR2 as FQNEAQ. The full variable domain, rest sourced from reference TRBV7-8 and TRBJ1-5, is GAGVSQSPRYKVAKRGQDVALRCDPISGHVSLFWYQQALGQGPEFLTYFQNEAQLDKSGLPSDRFFAERPEGSVSTLKIQRTQQEDSAVYLCASSPGTGTSNQPQHFGDGTRLSIL.

This chain joins TRBV27 and TRBJ2-7, with D possibly TRBD1 on 5 matching bases. The V end lost 8 bases, the J end lost 5 bases, and 16 bases lay between the germline ends. The CDR3 loop spans 13 amino acids. The germline V gene has CDR1 MNHEY and CDR2 SMNVEV (reference sequence). The CDR3 loop is CASGAGWMDEQYF. The CDR3 DNA reads TGTGCCAGCGGGGCCGGATGGATGGACGAGCAGTACTTC.

The chain uses TRBV10-2 and TRBJ2-7; D not certain. The germline V and J ends were trimmed by 2 bases and 3 bases, with 8 bases remaining between them. This CDR3 is 13 amino acids long. Germline V lookup: CDR1 WSHSY, CDR2 SAAADI. The CDR3 DNA is TGCGCCAGCAGTGAGATAAATTACTACGAGCAGTACTTC. Its protein is CASSEINYYEQYF.

The V and J genes are TRBV9 and TRBJ1-1; tentative D call: TRBD1 (5 bases). The germline V and J ends were trimmed by 3 bases and 14 bases, with 23 bases remaining between them. This CDR3 spans 14 amino acids. Germline CDR1 and CDR2: SGDLS and YYNGEE. CDR3 in amino acids: CASSADGLGGTVFF. The CDR3 DNA is TGTGCCAGCAGCGCCGACGGGCTGGGCGGGACGGTGTTCTTT.

This chain's CDR3 is CASRKGLAGLASYNEQFF. As DNA, the CDR3 is TGTGCCAGCAGGAAAGGACTAGCGGGATTGGCCTCCTACAATGAGCAGTTCTTC. The chain recombines TRBV13 with TRBJ2-1; 12 positions match TRBD2. Trimming took 6 bases from V and 0 from J; bases not matched to a gene: 9. From germline, CDR1 is PRHDT and CDR2 FYEKMQ (reference sequence). CDR3 length equals 18 residues.

The chain has TRBV14 and TRBJ2-1, with TRBD1 matching over 7 bases. The V and J ends lost 3 bases and 12 bases, in that order; junction bases with no gene match: 8. In germline, CDR1 is SGHDN, CDR2 FVKESK. CDR3 length: 13 residues. CDR3 nucleotide sequence: TGTGCCAGCAGCCAGGGACAGTGGGTTGGGCAGTTCTTC. This codes for CASSQGQWVGQFF.

V and J are TRBV27 and TRBJ1-5; 9 nucleotides line up with TRBD1. CDR3 length: 16 amino acids. Losses at the gene ends were 9 bases for V and 4 bases for J; bases not matched to a gene: 13. Germline loops: CDR1 MNHEY, CDR2 SMNVEV (reference sequence). The CDR3 reads CARDRERGQGNQPQHF. The CDR3 DNA reads as TGTGCCAGAGACCGAGAGAGGGGACAGGGTAATCAGCCCCAGCATTTT.

The genes are TRBV5-1 and TRBJ2-7; D is undetermined. Germline loops: CDR1 SGHRS, CDR2 YFSETQ. This CDR3 has 12 amino acids. Deletions cut 1 base from V and 3 bases from J, with 5 bases between. The CDR3 sequence is CASSLTSYEQYF. Here the CDR3 DNA reads TGCGCCAGCAGCTTGACCAGCTACGAGCAGTACTTC. Looking up the rest from reference TRBV5-1 and TRBJ2-7 gives the full variable domain: KAGVTQTPRYLIKTRGQQVTLSCSPISGHRSVSWYQQTPGQGLQFLFEYFSETQRNKGNFPGRFSGRQFSNSRSEMNVSTLELGDSALYLCASSLTSYEQYFGPGTRLTVT.

The rearrangement joins TRBV27 to TRBJ1-4, with 11 bases that match TRBD1. V dropped 5 bases and J dropped 2; count of bases not matched to a gene: 7. CDR1 MNHEY and CDR2 SMNVEV come from the germline V gene (reference sequence). This CDR3 comprises 17 residues. The CDR3 coding sequence is TGTGCCAGCAGTACCCGGGACAGGGGGGTGACTAATGAAAAACTGTTTTTT. It is translated as CASSTRDRGVTNEKLFF.

Here the CDR3 reads CASSFERGEKLFF. CDR3 in DNA: TGTGCCAGCAGCTTCGAACGGGGTGAAAAACTGTTTTTT. The chain combines TRBV5-4 with TRBJ1-4, with unresolved D. Trimming removed 2 bases from V and 7 bases from J, with 9 bases in between. The germline V gene encodes CDR1 SGHNT and CDR2 YYREEE (reference sequence). The CDR3 runs 13 residues.

The chain recombines TRBV18 with TRBJ2-2; D not resolved. V gave up 2 bases and J gave up 5 bases, with 3 bases separating them. This CDR3 contains 12 residues. Germline V gene sequence: CDR1 KGHSH, CDR2 LQKENI. The CDR3 protein is CASSPTTGELFF. The CDR3 DNA is TGTGCCAGCTCACCAACAACCGGGGAGCTGTTTTTT.

About this clone: The sample carries other DNA sequences with the same CDR3. The J gene is TRBJ1-1, the V gene TRBV7-8; D is undetermined. Germline CDR1 and CDR2: SGHVS and FQNEAQ. The V end lost 0 bases, the J end lost 1 base, and 9 bases lay between the germline ends. The CDR3 totals 15 residues. The CDR3 here is CASSLARVGNTEAFF. CDR3 DNA: TGTGCCAGCAGCTTAGCGCGGGTGGGGAACACTGAAGCTTTCTTT.

The chain links TRBV30 to TRBJ2-7, with TRBD2 matching over 11 bases. With V trimmed by 1 base and J by 1 base, 0 bases remained unmatched. Looked up from germline, CDR1 is GTSNPN and CDR2 is SVGIG (reference sequence). The CDR3 runs to 14 residues. The chain's CDR3 is CAWSGLAGSYEQYF. As DNA, the CDR3 is TGTGCCTGGAGTGGACTAGCGGGGTCCTACGAGCAGTACTTC.

The chain employs TRBV28 and TRBJ2-5; TRBD1 matches 8 bases. The CDR3 runs to 17 residues. Germline values: CDR1 MDHEN, CDR2 SYDVKM. Unmatched junction bases numbered 13, after V lost 3 bases and J lost 4 bases. The CDR3 nucleotides read TGTGCCAGCAGTTTCCTAAAACGGACAGGGACGGGAGAGACCCAGTACTTC. Its translation is CASSFLKRTGTGETQYF.

The chain recombines TRBV9 with TRBJ2-6, with D perhaps matching TRBD1 (7 bases). The CDR3 loop spans 15 amino acids. From germline, CDR1 is SGDLS and CDR2 YYNGEE. The ends were cut back, 8 bases at V and 3 bases at J, with 15 bases in the middle. The CDR3 sequence: CASSRGVFGANVLTF. The CDR3 region has the DNA TGTGCCAGTTCCAGGGGGGTATTTGGGGCCAACGTCCTGACTTTC.